The rows below give T cell receptor beta chains drawn from one sample of a study of shared clonotypes between healthy human individuals. Profiled with immunoSEQ multiplex PCR; TCRdb holds only in-frame clones, not every one. The sample yields 600,000 to 700,000 clones, around 78% seen once. The sequenced material came from memory CD4+ T cells sorted from blood. The receptors were sampled from a woman aged 30 to 39 in good health. CDR3s include the opening cysteine and the closing phenylalanine or tryptophan. A D gene is named only where the DNA matches it firmly. Rows may omit the clone size; those that give it use once, few, many or a size class.

d_gene: .; j_gene: TRBJ2-5; v_gene: TRBV5-4; abundance: few; CDR3aa: CASSPTDSSQQETQYF; CDR3nt: TGTGCCAGCAGCCCGACGGACAGTTCCCAACAAGAGACCCAGTACTTC
d_gene: .; j_gene: TRBJ1-3; v_gene: TRBV2; abundance: .; CDR3aa: CASSDGRAGNTIYF; CDR3nt: TGTGCCAGCAGTGACGGCAGGGCCGGAAACACCATATATTTT
d_gene: .; j_gene: TRBJ2-7; v_gene: TRBV7-2; abundance: few; CDR3aa: CASSLWGQYEQYF; CDR3nt: TGTGCCAGCAGCTTATGGGGCCAGTACGAGCAGTACTTC
d_gene: TRBD1; j_gene: TRBJ2-2; v_gene: TRBV6-1; abundance: few; CDR3aa: CASSERGQGAGELFF; CDR3nt: TGTGCCAGCAGTGAAAGGGGACAGGGGGCGGGGGAGCTGTTTTTT
d_gene: .; j_gene: TRBJ1-1; v_gene: TRBV5-6; abundance: .; CDR3aa: CASSTSQGPTEAFF; CDR3nt: TGTGCCAGCAGCACCAGCCAGGGCCCCACTGAAGCTTTCTTT
d_gene: .; j_gene: TRBJ2-1; v_gene: TRBV29-1; abundance: few; CDR3aa: CSVGGGWEQFF; CDR3nt: TGCAGCGTTGGTGGTGGATGGGAGCAGTTCTTC
d_gene: .; j_gene: TRBJ1-3; v_gene: TRBV27; abundance: once; CDR3aa: CASSSAQNSGNTIYF; CDR3nt: TGTGCCAGCAGTTCAGCGCAAAACTCTGGAAACACCATATATTTT
d_gene: TRBD1; j_gene: TRBJ1-4; v_gene: TRBV30; abundance: .; CDR3aa: CAWSVTGGEKLFF; CDR3nt: TGTGCCTGGAGTGTAACAGGGGGTGAAAAACTGTTTTTT
d_gene: .; j_gene: TRBJ2-3; v_gene: TRBV10-3; abundance: .; CDR3aa: CAIGPSVRTDTQYF; CDR3nt: TGTGCCATCGGGCCTAGCGTGCGCACAGATACGCAGTATTTT
d_gene: .; j_gene: TRBJ2-7; v_gene: TRBV14; abundance: many; CDR3aa: CASSQARIEQYF; CDR3nt: TGTGCCAGCAGCCAAGCTAGAATCGAGCAGTACTTC
d_gene: .; j_gene: TRBJ1-2; v_gene: TRBV27; abundance: .; CDR3aa: CASRTYRDYGYTF; CDR3nt: TGTGCCAGCCGCACCTACAGAGACTATGGCTACACCTTC
d_gene: .; j_gene: TRBJ2-5; v_gene: TRBV29-1; abundance: .; CDR3aa: CSVDGGLQETQYF; CDR3nt: TGCAGCGTTGATGGGGGGCTCCAAGAGACCCAGTACTTC
d_gene: .; j_gene: TRBJ2-5; v_gene: TRBV5-1; abundance: few; CDR3aa: CASSLGEETQYF; CDR3nt: TGCGCCAGCAGCTTGGGGGAAGAGACCCAGTACTTC
d_gene: .; j_gene: TRBJ1-1; v_gene: TRBV18; abundance: .; CDR3aa: CASSPRSGGVGTEAFF; CDR3nt: TGTGCCAGCTCACCACGATCCGGGGGAGTGGGCACTGAAGCTTTCTTT
d_gene: .; j_gene: TRBJ1-1; v_gene: TRBV5-1; abundance: once; CDR3aa: CASSPGGVQTEAFF; CDR3nt: TGCGCCAGCAGCCCGGGGGGCGTCCAGACTGAAGCTTTCTTT
d_gene: TRBD1; j_gene: TRBJ1-2; v_gene: TRBV5-1; abundance: once; CDR3aa: CASSNRTGNYGYTF; CDR3nt: TGCGCCAGCAGCAACCGGACAGGGAACTATGGCTACACCTTC
d_gene: TRBD1; j_gene: TRBJ2-2; v_gene: TRBV30; abundance: .; CDR3aa: CAWSQGDTGELFF; CDR3nt: TGTGCCTGGAGTCAGGGGGACACCGGGGAGCTGTTTTTT
d_gene: .; j_gene: TRBJ1-3; v_gene: TRBV21-1; abundance: .; CDR3aa: CASSKAPSSGNTIYF; CDR3nt: TGTGCCAGCAGCAAAGCCCCGTCCTCTGGAAACACCATATATTTT
d_gene: .; j_gene: TRBJ2-7; v_gene: TRBV10-2; abundance: few; CDR3aa: CASSPGSAYEQYF; CDR3nt: TGCGCCAGCAGTCCAGGGTCCGCCTACGAGCAGTACTTC
d_gene: .; j_gene: TRBJ2-5; v_gene: TRBV27; abundance: .; CDR3aa: CASSSGQGPETQYF; CDR3nt: TGTGCCAGCAGTTCGGGGCAGGGGCCAGAGACCCAGTACTTC
d_gene: .; j_gene: TRBJ1-1; v_gene: TRBV6-1; abundance: .; CDR3aa: CASSEALAVLLDPEAFF; CDR3nt: TGTGCCAGCAGTGAAGCGCTGGCGGTGCTTTTGGATCCTGAAGCTTTCTTT
d_gene: .; j_gene: TRBJ2-2; v_gene: TRBV28; abundance: .; CDR3aa: CASSSIATGNTGELFF; CDR3nt: TGTGCCAGCAGCTCTATTGCGACGGGGAACACCGGGGAGCTGTTTTTT
d_gene: TRBD2; j_gene: TRBJ2-3; v_gene: TRBV4-2; abundance: .; CDR3aa: CASSQGTRYTDTQYF; CDR3nt: TGTGCCAGCAGCCAGGGGACTAGATACACAGATACGCAGTATTTT
d_gene: .; j_gene: TRBJ1-5; v_gene: TRBV10-3; abundance: .; CDR3aa: CATGGGNSNQPQHF; CDR3nt: TGTGCCACAGGTGGAGGAAATAGCAATCAGCCCCAGCATTTT
d_gene: .; j_gene: TRBJ2-3; v_gene: TRBV19; abundance: .; CDR3aa: CASSKSGTSTDTQYF; CDR3nt: TGTGCCAGTAGCAAAAGCGGAACCAGCACAGATACGCAGTATTTT
d_gene: TRBD1; j_gene: TRBJ2-7; v_gene: TRBV10-3; abundance: .; CDR3aa: CAIRTTGDEQYF; CDR3nt: TGTGCCATCAGGACCACAGGGGACGAGCAGTACTTC
d_gene: .; j_gene: TRBJ2-2; v_gene: TRBV16; abundance: .; CDR3aa: CASSRARGAANTGELFF; CDR3nt: TGTGCCAGCAGCCGCGCACGGGGGGCCGCGAACACCGGGGAGCTGTTTTTT